The 5 T cell receptor beta chains below all came from one sample that was sequenced in a study of blood T cell repertoires in COVID-19. Repertoires were generated with immunoSEQ multiplex PCR, while TCRdb's copy carries only in-frame clones and drops some. The sample has 30,000 to 40,000 clones, roughly 85% seen once. Sequenced material: peripheral blood. These receptors all come from an elderly woman with active or convalescent COVID-19.

The V gene is TRBV12-3 or TRBV12-4, the J gene TRBJ1-2; 8 bases line up with TRBD1. There are 13 residues in the CDR3. The ends lost 6 bases at V and 7 bases at J; junction bases unmatched: 7. This CDR3 is CASSRTGMSGYTF. CDR3 coding DNA: TGTGCCAGCAGCAGGACAGGGATGAGTGGCTACACCTTC.

The gene calls are TRBV24-1 and TRBJ2-5; D remains unclear. The length of the CDR3 is 15 residues. In germline, CDR1 is KGHDR, CDR2 SFDVKD. With 5 bases removed from V and 0 bases from J, the gap between germline ends came to 12 bases. In DNA, the CDR3 is TGTGCCACCAGTGCTGGCAGCGAGTACCAAGAGACCCAGTACTTC. Its protein product is CATSAGSEYQETQYF.

The chain carries TRBV5-4 and TRBJ2-1; TRBD2 agrees at 8 bases. This CDR3 has 13 amino acids. The germline CDR1 and CDR2 sequences are SGHNT and YYREEE (reference sequence). Trimming at V came to 0 bases and at J to 12 bases, leaving 5 bases not matched to a gene. The CDR3 loop is CASSLAGTSGQFF. CDR3 DNA: TGTGCCAGCAGCTTGGCCGGGACTAGTGGGCAGTTCTTC.

The chain couples TRBV19 to TRBJ2-2; possibly TRBD2 for D (7 bases). CDR3 length equals 15 residues. Germline CDR1 is LNHDA and CDR2 is SQIVND (reference sequence). The DNA for the CDR3 is TGTCCCACCTTTGATTGGGGGGGGGCCTCCGGGGAGCTGTTTTTT. Translating gives CPTFDWGGASGELFF.

The rearrangement joins TRBV7-2 to TRBJ2-3; 12 nucleotides match TRBD2. CDR3 length equals 19 residues. The germline V gene encodes CDR1 SGHTA and CDR2 FQGNSA. The junction had 9 bases not matched to a gene; V was cut back by 0 bases and J by 2 bases. Here the CDR3 reads CASSLAGLAGGGNTDTQYF. The DNA for the CDR3 is TGTGCCAGCAGCTTAGCAGGCCTAGCGGGAGGGGGGAACACAGATACGCAGTATTTT.